This T cell receptor beta chain was found in a study of shared clonotypes between healthy human individuals. Cells designated naive CD8 were CD45RO-negative and were positively selected for CCR7, with terminally differentiated effector memory CD45RA+ cells excluded. This clone was seen only once. Clones were read by immunoSEQ multiplex PCR, and TCRdb kept only the in-frame ones, dropping some. The sample lists around 1.9 million clones, 85% to 95% occurring once. This sequence was found in a man younger than 35 in good health. Some clones in this sample may be carry-over from other donors' samples. Sequenced: naive CD8+ T cells from PBMCs.

In nucleotides, the CDR3 is TGTGCCAGCAGCACAAAACTAGCGGTGAAAAACATTCAGTACTTC. It codes for CASSTKLAVKNIQYF. The chain couples TRBV28 to TRBJ2-4, with 8 bases matching TRBD2. Losses at the gene ends were 6 bases for V and 4 bases for J; bases not matched to a gene: 8. This CDR3 region has 15 residues. CDR1 is MDHEN and CDR2 is SYDVKM in the germline V gene.